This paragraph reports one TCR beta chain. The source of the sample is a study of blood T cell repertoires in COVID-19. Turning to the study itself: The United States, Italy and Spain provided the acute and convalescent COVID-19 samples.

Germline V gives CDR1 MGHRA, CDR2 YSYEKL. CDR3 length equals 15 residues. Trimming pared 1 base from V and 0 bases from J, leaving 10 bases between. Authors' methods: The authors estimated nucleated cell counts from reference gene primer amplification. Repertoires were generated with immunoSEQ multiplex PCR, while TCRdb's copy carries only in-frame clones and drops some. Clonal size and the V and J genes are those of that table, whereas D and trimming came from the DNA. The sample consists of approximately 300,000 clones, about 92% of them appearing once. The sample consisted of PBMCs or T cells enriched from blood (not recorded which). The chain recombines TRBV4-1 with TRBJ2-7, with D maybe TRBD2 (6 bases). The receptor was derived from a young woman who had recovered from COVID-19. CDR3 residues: CASSQVADSSYEQYF. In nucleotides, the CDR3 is TGCGCCAGCAGCCAAGTAGCGGACTCCTCCTACGAGCAGTACTTC.